What follows describes a single TCR beta chain. The authors' processing: Estimation of nucleated cell counts was performed using reference gene primer amplification. Repertoires were generated with immunoSEQ multiplex PCR, while TCRdb's copy carries only in-frame clones and drops some. The DNA gave D and trimming, while V, J and clone size come from that table. The sample includes about 150,000 clones, 88% seen only once; the top ten take roughly 1.9%. Germline loops: CDR1 LNHDA, CDR2 SQIVND (reference sequence). The CDR3 has 14 residues. V lost 1 base and J lost 3, with 8 bases in between. This sample is part of a study of blood T cell repertoires in COVID-19. Looking at the study overall: Material from acute and convalescent COVID-19 was sourced from the United States, Italy and Spain. T cells, B-cell-depleted T cells, or PBMCs supplied cDNA or gDNA.

This chain uses TRBV19 with TRBJ2-3; a possible D gene is TRBD2 (5 bases). The receptor was derived from a middle-aged man who had recovered from COVID-19. The specimen was peripheral blood. The CDR3 DNA reads TGTGCCAGTAGTATAGGGGGAGTAACAGATACGCAGTATTTT. Amino acids: CASSIGGVTDTQYF.